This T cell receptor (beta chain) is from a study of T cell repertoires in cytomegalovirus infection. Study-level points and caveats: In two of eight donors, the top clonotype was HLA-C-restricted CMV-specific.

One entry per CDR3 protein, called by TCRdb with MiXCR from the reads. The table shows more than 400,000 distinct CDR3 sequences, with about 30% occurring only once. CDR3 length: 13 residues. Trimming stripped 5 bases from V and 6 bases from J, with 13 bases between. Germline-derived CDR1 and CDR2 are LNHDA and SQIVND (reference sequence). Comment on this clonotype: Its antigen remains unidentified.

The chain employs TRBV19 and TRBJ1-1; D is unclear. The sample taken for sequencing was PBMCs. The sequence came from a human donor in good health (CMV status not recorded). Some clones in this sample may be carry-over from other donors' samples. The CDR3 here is CASSANGIAEAFF. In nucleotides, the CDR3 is TGTGCCAGTAGTGCGAACGGGATCGCTGAAGCTTTCTTT.